Described below is a single T cell receptor beta chain sequence and its context. The antigen is unknown. Unique molecular identifiers tagged the TCR beta cDNA libraries. TCRdb recomputed calls from the PCR reads with MiXCR, one row per CDR3 protein. The profile covers hundreds of thousands of distinct CDR3 sequences, with less than 35% appearing a single time and approximately 0.6% taken by the ten largest. The record originates from a study of post-analysis software for immune sequencing data. V was cut by 1 base and J by 4 bases, with 11 bases left in between. CDR1 LGHDT and CDR2 YNNKEL come from the germline V gene (reference sequence). The CDR3 consists of 15 residues. Study-wide results and caveats: In patients, roughly five TRBV segments were more frequent than in controls, with TRBV5-6, TRBV5-1 and TRBV20-1 among them.

The chain has TRBV3-1 and TRBJ2-1, with D unclear. The clonotype was recovered from a girl between 5 and 17 years old with multiple sclerosis. The sequenced sample was blood. The CDR3 loop reads CASSQVGSGYNEQFF. As DNA, the CDR3 is TGTGCCAGCAGCCAAGTAGGGTCCGGGTACAATGAGCAGTTCTTC.